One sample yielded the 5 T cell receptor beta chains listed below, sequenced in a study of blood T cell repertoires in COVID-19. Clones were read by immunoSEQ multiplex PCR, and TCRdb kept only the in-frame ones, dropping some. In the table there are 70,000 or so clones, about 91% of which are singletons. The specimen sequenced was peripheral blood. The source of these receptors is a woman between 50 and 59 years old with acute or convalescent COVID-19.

The CDR3 loop is CASNLIGQNTIYF. DNA for the CDR3: TGTGCCAGCAACCTCATTGGGCAAAACACCATATATTTT. The chain links TRBV5-5 to TRBJ1-3, with unresolved D. Germline-derived CDR1 and CDR2 are SGHKS and YYEKEE (reference sequence). V was pared by 6 bases and J by 6 bases, with 13 bases between. CDR3 size: 13 residues.

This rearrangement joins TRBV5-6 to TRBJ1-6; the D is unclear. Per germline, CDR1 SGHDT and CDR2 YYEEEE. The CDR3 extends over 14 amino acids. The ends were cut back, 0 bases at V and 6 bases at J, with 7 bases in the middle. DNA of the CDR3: TGTGCCAGCAGCTTGGCGGGATTTAATTCACCCCTCCACTTT. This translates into CASSLAGFNSPLHF.

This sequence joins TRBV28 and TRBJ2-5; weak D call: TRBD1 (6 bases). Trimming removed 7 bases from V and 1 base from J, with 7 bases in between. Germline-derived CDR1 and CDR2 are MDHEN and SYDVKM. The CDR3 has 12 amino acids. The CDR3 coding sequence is TGTGCCAGCACCAGGGGCCAAGAGACCCAGTACTTC. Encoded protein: CASTRGQETQYF.

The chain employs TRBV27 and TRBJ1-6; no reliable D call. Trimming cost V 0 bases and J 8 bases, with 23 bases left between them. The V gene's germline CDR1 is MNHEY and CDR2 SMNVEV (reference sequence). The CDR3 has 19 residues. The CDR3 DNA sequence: TGTGCCAGCAGTTTATCACGATTCAGTTTAACCAGCGGGGATTCACCCCTCCACTTT. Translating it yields CASSLSRFSLTSGDSPLHF.

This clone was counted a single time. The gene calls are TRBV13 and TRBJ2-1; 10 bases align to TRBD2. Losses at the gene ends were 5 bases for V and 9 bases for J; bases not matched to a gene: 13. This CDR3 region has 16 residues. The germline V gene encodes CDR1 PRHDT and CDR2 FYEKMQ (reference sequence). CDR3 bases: TGTGCCAGCAGCCCCCGACTAGCGGGTTCCCAAGGTGAGCAGTTCTTC. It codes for CASSPRLAGSQGEQFF.